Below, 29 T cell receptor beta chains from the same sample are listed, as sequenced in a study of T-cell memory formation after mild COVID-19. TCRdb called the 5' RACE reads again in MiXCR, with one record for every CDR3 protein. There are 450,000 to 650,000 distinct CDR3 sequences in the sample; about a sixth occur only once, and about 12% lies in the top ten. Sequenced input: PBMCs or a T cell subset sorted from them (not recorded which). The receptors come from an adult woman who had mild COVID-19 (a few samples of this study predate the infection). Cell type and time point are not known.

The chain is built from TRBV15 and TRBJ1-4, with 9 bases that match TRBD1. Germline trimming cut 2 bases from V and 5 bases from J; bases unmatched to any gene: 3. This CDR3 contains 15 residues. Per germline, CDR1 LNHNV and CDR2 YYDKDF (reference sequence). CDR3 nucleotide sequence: TGTGCCACCAGCAGACAGGACAGGGGAAATGAAAAACTGTTTTTT. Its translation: CATSRQDRGNEKLFF. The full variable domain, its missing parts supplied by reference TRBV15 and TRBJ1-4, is DAMVIQNPRYQVTQFGKPVTLSCSQTLNHNVMYWYQQKSSQAPKLLFHYYDKDFNNEADTPDNFQSRRPNTSFCFLDIRSPGLGDTAMYLCATSRQDRGNEKLFFGSGTQLSVL.

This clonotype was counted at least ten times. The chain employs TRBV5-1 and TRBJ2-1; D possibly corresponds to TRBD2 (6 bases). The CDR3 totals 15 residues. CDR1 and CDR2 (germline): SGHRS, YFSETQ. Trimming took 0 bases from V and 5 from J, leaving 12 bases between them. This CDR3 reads CASSLDGSSHNEQFF. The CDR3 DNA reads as TGCGCCAGCAGCTTGGACGGGAGCAGTCACAATGAGCAGTTCTTC.

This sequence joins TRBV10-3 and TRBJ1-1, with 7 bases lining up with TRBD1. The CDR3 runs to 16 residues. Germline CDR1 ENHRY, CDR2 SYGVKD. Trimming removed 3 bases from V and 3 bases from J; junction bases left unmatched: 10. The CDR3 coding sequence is TGTGCCATCAGTGACGGGCCAGGGGGACCTTACACTGAAGCTTTCTTT. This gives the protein CAISDGPGGPYTEAFF.

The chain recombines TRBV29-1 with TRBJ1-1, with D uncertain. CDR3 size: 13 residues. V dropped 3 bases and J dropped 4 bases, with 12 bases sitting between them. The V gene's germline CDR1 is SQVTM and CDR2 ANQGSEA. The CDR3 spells CSVDPGGSTEAFF. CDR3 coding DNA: TGCAGCGTTGACCCAGGTGGAAGCACTGAAGCTTTCTTT.

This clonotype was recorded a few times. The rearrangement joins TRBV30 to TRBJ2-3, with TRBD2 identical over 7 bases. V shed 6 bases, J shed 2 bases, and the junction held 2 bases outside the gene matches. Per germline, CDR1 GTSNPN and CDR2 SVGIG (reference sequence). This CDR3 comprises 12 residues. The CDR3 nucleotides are TGTGCCTGTCGGGGGGACACAGATACGCAGTATTTT. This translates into CACRGDTDTQYF.

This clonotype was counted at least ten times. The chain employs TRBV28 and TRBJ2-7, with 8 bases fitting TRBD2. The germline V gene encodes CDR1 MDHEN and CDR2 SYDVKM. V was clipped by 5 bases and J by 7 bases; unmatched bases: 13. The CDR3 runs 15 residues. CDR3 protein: CASSHRSGSLGEQYF. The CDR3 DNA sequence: TGTGCCAGCAGTCACAGAAGCGGGAGTCTGGGTGAGCAGTACTTC.

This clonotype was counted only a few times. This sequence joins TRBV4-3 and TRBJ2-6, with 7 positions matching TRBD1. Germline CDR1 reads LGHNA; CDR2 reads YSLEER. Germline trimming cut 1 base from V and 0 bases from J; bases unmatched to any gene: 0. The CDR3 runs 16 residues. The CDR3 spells CASSQAGGSGANVLTF. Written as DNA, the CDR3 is TGCGCCAGCAGCCAAGCAGGGGGCTCTGGGGCCAACGTCCTGACTTTC.

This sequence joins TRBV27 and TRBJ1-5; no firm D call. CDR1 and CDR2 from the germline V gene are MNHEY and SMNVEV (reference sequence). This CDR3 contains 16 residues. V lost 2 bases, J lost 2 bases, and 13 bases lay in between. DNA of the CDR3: TGTGCCAGCAGTTTAGGGTCGGGTAATCGCAATCAGCCCCAGCATTTT. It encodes CASSLGSGNRNQPQHF.

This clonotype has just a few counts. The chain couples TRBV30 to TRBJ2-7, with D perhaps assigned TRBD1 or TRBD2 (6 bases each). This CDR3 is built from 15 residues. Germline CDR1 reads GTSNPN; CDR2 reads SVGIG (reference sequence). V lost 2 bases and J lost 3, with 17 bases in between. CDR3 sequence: CAWSSRGPRYYEQYF. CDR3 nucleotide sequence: TGTGCCTGGAGTTCACGGGGGCCTAGGTACTACGAGCAGTACTTC.

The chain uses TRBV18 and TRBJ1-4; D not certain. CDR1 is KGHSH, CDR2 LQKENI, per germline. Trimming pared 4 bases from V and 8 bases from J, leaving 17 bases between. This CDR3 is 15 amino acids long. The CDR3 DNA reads TGTGCCAGCTCACAATTCGGGATTGAGGGAGAAAAACTGTTTTTT. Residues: CASSQFGIEGEKLFF.

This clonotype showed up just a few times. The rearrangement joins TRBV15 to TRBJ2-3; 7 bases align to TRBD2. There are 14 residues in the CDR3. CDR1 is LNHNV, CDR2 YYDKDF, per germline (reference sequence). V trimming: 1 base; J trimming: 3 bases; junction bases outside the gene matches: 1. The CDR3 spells CATSRALATDTQYF. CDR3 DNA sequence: TGTGCCACCAGCAGAGCACTAGCGACAGATACGCAGTATTTT.

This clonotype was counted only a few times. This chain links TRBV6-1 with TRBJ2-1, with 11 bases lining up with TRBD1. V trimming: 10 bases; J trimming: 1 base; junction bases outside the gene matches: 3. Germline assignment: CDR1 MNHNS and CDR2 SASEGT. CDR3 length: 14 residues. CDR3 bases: TGTGCCACCGGGACAGGGGGATCCTACAATGAGCAGTTCTTC. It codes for CATGTGGSYNEQFF.

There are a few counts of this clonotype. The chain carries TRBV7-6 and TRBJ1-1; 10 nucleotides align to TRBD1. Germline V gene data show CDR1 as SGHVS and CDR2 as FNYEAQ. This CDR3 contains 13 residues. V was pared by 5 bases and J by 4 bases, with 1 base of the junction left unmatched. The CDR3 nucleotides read TGTGCCAGCAGCGGGACAGGGGTCACTGAAGCTTTCTTT. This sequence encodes CASSGTGVTEAFF.

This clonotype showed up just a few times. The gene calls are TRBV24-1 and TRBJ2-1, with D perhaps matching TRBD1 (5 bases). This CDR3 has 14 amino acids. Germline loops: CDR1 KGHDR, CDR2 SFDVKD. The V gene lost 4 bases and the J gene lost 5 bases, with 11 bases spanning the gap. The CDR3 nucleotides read TGTGCCACCAGTGACCCGCGACAGAACAATGAGCAGTTCTTC. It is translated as CATSDPRQNNEQFF.

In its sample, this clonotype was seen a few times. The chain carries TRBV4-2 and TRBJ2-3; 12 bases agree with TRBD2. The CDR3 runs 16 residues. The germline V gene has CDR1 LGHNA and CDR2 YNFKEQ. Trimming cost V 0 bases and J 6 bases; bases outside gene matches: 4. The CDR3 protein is CASSQDPSGRGDTQYF. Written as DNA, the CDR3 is TGTGCCAGCAGCCAAGACCCTAGCGGGAGGGGGGATACGCAGTATTTT.

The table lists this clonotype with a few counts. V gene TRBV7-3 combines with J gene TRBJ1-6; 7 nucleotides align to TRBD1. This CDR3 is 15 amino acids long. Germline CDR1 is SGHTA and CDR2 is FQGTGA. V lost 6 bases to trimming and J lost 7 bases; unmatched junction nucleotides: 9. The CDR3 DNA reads TGTGCCAGCAGAGCCTCCGGGACAGAAAATTCACCCCTCCACTTT. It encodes CASRASGTENSPLHF.

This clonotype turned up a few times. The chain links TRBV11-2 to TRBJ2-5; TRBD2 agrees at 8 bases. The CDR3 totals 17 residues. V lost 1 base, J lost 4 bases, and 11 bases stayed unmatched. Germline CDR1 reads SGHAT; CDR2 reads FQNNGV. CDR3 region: CASSLGLKVSGAETQYF. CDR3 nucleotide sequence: TGTGCCAGCAGCTTAGGCCTTAAGGTTAGCGGGGCAGAGACCCAGTACTTC. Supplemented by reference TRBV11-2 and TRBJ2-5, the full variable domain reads EAGVAQSPRYKIIEKRQSVAFWCNPISGHATLYWYQQILGQGPKLLIQFQNNGVVDDSQLPKDRFSAERLKGVDSTLKIQPAKLEDSAVYLCASSLGLKVSGAETQYFGPGTRLLVL.

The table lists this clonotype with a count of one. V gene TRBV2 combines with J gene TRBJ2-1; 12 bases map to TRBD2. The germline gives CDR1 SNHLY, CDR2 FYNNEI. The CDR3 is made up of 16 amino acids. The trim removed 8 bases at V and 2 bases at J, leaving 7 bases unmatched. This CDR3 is CASSKASGGAYNEQFF. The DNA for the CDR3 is TGTGCCAGCTCAAAAGCTAGCGGGGGGGCCTACAATGAGCAGTTCTTC. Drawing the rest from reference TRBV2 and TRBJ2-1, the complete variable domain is EPEVTQTPSHQVTQMGQEVILRCVPISNHLYFYWYRQILGQKVEFLVSFYNNEISEKSEIFDDQFSVERPDGSNFTLKIRSTKLEDSAMYFCASSKASGGAYNEQFFGPGTRLTVL.

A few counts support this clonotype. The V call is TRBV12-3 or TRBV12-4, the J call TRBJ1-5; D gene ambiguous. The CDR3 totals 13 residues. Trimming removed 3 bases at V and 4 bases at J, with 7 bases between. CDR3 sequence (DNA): TGTGCCAGCAGTTTGAAGGGAAATCAGCCCCAGCATTTT. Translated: CASSLKGNQPQHF.

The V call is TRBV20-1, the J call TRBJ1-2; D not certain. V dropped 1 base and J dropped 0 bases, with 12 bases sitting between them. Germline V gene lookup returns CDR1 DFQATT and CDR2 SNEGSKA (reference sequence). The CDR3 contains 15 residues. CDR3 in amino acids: CSARGGSFPNYGYTF. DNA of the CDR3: TGCAGTGCTAGAGGTGGTTCCTTTCCTAACTATGGCTACACCTTC.

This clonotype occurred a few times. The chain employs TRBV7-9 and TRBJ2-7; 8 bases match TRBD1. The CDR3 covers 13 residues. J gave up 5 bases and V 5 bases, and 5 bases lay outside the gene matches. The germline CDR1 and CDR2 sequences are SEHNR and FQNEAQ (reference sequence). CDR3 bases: TGTGCCAGCAGCGGACAGGGCAACGACGAGCAGTACTTC. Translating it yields CASSGQGNDEQYF. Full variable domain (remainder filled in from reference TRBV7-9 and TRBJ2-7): DTGVSQNPRHKITKRGQNVTFRCDPISEHNRLYWYRQTLGQGPEFLTYFQNEAQLEKSRLLSDRFSAERPKGSFSTLEIQRTEQGDSAMYLCASSGQGNDEQYFGPGTRLTVT.

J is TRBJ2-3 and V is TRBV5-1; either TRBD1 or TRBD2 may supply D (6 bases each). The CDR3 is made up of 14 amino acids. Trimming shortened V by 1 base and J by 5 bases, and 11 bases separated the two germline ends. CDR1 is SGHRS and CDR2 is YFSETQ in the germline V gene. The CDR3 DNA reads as TGCGCCAGCAGCTTGTACGGGGGCAGAGATACGCAGTATTTT. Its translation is CASSLYGGRDTQYF.

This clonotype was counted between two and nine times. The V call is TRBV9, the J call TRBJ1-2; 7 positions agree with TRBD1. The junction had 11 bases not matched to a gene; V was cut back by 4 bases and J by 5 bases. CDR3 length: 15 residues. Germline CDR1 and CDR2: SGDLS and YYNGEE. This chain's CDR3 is CASSPQGGLSYGYTF. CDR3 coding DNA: TGTGCCAGCAGCCCCCAAGGGGGCTTGTCGTATGGCTACACCTTC.

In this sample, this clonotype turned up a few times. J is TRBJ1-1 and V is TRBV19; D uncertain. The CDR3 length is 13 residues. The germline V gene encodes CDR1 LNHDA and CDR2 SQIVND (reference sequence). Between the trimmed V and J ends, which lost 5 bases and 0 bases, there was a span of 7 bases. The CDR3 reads CASSLYMNTEAFF. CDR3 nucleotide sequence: TGTGCCAGTAGTTTGTATATGAACACTGAAGCTTTCTTT.

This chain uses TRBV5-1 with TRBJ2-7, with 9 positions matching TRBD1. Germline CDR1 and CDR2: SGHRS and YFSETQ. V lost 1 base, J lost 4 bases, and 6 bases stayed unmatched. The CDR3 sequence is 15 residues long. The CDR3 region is CASSLLQGASYEQYF. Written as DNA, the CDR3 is TGCGCCAGCAGCTTGCTACAGGGGGCTTCGTACGAGCAGTACTTC.

The CDR3, as DNA: TGTGCCAGCCAGCCTGCGACAGGGACAAATCAGCCCCAGCATTTT. Residues: CASQPATGTNQPQHF. The V and J genes are TRBV27 and TRBJ1-5; 7 bases line up with TRBD1. Per the germline V gene, CDR1 is MNHEY and CDR2 is SMNVEV (reference sequence). The CDR3 sequence is 15 residues long. Trimming removed 8 bases from V and 4 bases from J; junction bases left unmatched: 11.

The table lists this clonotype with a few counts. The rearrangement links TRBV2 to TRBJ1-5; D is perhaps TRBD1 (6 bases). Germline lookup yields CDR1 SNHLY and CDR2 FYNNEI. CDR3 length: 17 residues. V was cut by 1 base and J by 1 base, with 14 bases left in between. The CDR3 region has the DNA TGTGCCAGCAGTGAAGGGCAGGGGATTAGGAGCAATCAGCCCCAGCATTTT. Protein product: CASSEGQGIRSNQPQHF.

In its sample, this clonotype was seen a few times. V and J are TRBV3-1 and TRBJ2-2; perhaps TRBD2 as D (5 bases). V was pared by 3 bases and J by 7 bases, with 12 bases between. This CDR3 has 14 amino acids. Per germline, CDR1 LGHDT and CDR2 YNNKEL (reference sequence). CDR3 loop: CASSQRELVGELFF. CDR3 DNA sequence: TGTGCCAGCAGCCAGAGGGAGTTGGTCGGGGAGCTGTTTTTT.

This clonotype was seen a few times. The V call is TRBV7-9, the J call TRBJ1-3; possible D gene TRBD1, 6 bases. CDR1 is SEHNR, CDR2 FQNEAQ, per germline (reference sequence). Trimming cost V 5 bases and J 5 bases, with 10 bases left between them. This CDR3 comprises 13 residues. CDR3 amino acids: CASSPGQRNTIYF. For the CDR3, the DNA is TGTGCCAGCAGCCCGGGACAACGAAACACCATATATTTT.